The sequence of this TCR beta chain was determined in a study of technical replicates of blood from several donors. V dropped 2 bases and J dropped 2 bases, with 10 bases sitting between them. There are 15 residues in the CDR3. Germline loops: CDR1 KGHSH, CDR2 LQKENI. The table came from immunoSEQ multiplex PCR; TCRdb's copy has only in-frame clones and leaves some out. The sample includes some 49,000 clones, 92% seen only once; the top ten take under 5%. This clone occurred a few times. Sequenced input: PBMCs. The rearrangement links TRBV18 to TRBJ1-3; possible D gene TRBD1, 6 bases. This TCR was recovered from a human donor in good health. Some clones in this sample may be carry-over from other donors' samples. DNA of the CDR3: TGTGCCAGCTCACCAGCGGGGGCTGCTGGAAACACCATATATTTT. Protein: CASSPAGAAGNTIYF.